The present entry profiles one TCR beta chain with its context. Its recognized antigen is unknown. The sample holds no much larger clone one base away, and base qualities are not on file. This sample was included in a study of T cell repertoires in cytomegalovirus infection (dated by TCRdb to between 2019 and 2020). Looking at the study overall: The peptide stimulations were aimed at well-studied HLA-B-restricted epitopes as well as recently identified HLA-C-restricted CMV epitopes, whose presentation resists viral immunomodulation. Donor HLA type was relevant to the analysis, because carriage of CMV infection together with the matching HLA type was indicated by public TCR beta signatures. What the study reported, not specific to this receptor: In the ex vivo response, HLA-C-restricted CMV-specific TCR beta clonotypes were dominant, and in two of eight donors the single most frequent clonotype came from this HLA-C-restricted group. In both this cohort and an independent roughly 350-donor cohort, the cumulative frequency of public TCR beta family members distinguished carriers of CMV infection plus the relevant HLA type.

The CDR3 runs 14 amino acids, cysteine and phenylalanine included. Only CDR3 DNA is held: 42 bases, read in frame from base 1. V is shortened by 2 bases, J by 5 bases, and the region joining them spans 12 bases. CDR1 MNHNY and CDR2 SVGAGI are derived from the germline V gene (reference sequence). The instrument given in TCRdb is Illumina HiSeq 1500. TCRdb ran its own pipeline on the public reads, namely fastp trimming at Q25 and MiXCR clone calling, and kept in-frame beta chains. Entries are consolidated by CDR3 protein sequence, retaining the most common genes and DNA. Counted in this sample were some 940,000 distinct CDR3 sequences; 31% of them appeared once. The ten largest clones add up to around 15% of the sample. In the paper's terms, the treatment or condition label means: in vitro stimulation with specific CMV peptide epitopes to enrich CMV-specific T cells.

The receptor chain draws on TRBV6-6 and TRBJ2-5; D gene: possibly TRBD1, on 6 matching bases. The specimen was cultured CD8+ T cells from PBMCs, collected from culture after CMV antigen stimulation. The source of this sequence is a human donor in good health (CMV status not recorded). Some clones in this sample may be carry-over from other donors' samples. CDR3 reads: CASSYGGPMETQYF. The DNA sequence is given as TGTGCCAGCAGTTACGGGGGCCCCATGGAGACCCAGTACTTC.